The clone carrying this TCR beta chain was counted between two and nine times. The antigen remains undetermined. Germline CDR1 and CDR2: MGHDK and SYGVNS. V shed 6 bases, J shed 7 bases, and the junction held 13 bases outside the gene matches. This CDR3 region has 16 residues. TCRdb keeps only in-frame clones here, not all; method: immunoSEQ multiplex PCR. The table lists fewer than 30,000 clones, roughly 80% of them singletons, with around a third in the top ten. These data come from a study of OX40 agonist ivuxolimab in advanced cancers. For the study at large: Allowance was made for prior anti-PD-1, anti-PD-L1 or anti-CTLA-4 therapy, and roughly 40% had some. Study findings and constraints: Antigen targets of the expanded peripheral T cells went undetermined.

Systemic immunosuppression or autoimmune disease history was grounds to exclude patients. Blood specimens came from baseline, cycle 4 day 1, and cycle 7 day 1. The gene calls are TRBV25-1 and TRBJ2-1; 9 positions agree with TRBD2. Here the sequenced sample was CD4+ or CD8+ T cells sorted from blood, taken in a trial of the OX40 agonist ivuxolimab. The receptor was isolated from an adult with an advanced solid tumor such as melanoma, head and neck, liver or kidney cancer. The DNA of the CDR3 is TGTGCCAGCAGGGGGCGGGAGGGCCACCGAGGGAATGAGCAGTTCTTC. It is translated as CASRGREGHRGNEQFF.